The 21 T cell receptor beta chains listed next were all sequenced from one sample in a study of shared clonotypes between healthy human individuals. The repertoire was sequenced with immunoSEQ multiplex PCR; TCRdb's copy has only in-frame clones and lacks some. The sample holds millions of clones, just over 90% seen once. The source material was naive CD4+ T cells from PBMCs. The subset denotes: CD45RA+ positively selected. These receptors were collected from a young man in good health. Some clones in this sample may be carry-over from other donors' samples.

The rearrangement links TRBV6-1 to TRBJ1-1; D is possibly TRBD1 (5 bases). Deletions cut 0 bases from V and 4 bases from J, with 12 bases between. Germline CDR1 reads MNHNS; CDR2 reads SASEGT. The CDR3 is 15 amino acids. CDR3 sequence reads: CASSEARVRTTEAFF. As DNA, the CDR3 is TGTGCCAGCAGTGAAGCCAGGGTTAGGACCACTGAAGCTTTCTTT.

The rearrangement links TRBV5-4 to TRBJ2-5; 7 bases are a match to TRBD2. J lost 5 bases, V lost 0 bases, and 13 bases had no gene match. CDR3 length equals 17 residues. The V gene's germline CDR1 is SGHNT and CDR2 YYREEE (reference sequence). CDR3 loop: CASSLGSPGRGVETQYF. DNA of the CDR3: TGTGCCAGCAGCTTGGGGTCCCCTGGGAGGGGAGTTGAGACCCAGTACTTC.

V and J are TRBV6-5 and TRBJ1-3; a weak D match, TRBD1 (5 bases). This CDR3 region has 16 residues. Per germline, CDR1 MNHEY and CDR2 SVGAGI. V gave up 6 bases and J gave up 0 bases, with 15 bases separating them. The CDR3 nucleotides read TGTGCCAGCAGCTACGATGGGACGGGCTCTGGAAACACCATATATTTT. It yields the protein CASSYDGTGSGNTIYF.

The J gene is TRBJ1-2, the V gene TRBV5-1; tentatively, D is TRBD1 (6 bases). Germline V gene sequence: CDR1 SGHRS, CDR2 YFSETQ. The V end lost 4 bases, the J end lost 8 bases, and 15 bases lay between the germline ends. The CDR3 contains 13 residues. This CDR3 is CASSGSGGDGYTF. The CDR3 nucleotides are TGCGCCAGCAGCGGTAGTGGGGGCGACGGCTACACCTTC. Combining the CDR3 with reference TRBV5-1 and TRBJ1-2 gives the whole variable domain KAGVTQTPRYLIKTRGQQVTLSCSPISGHRSVSWYQQTPGQGLQFLFEYFSETQRNKGNFPGRFSGRQFSNSRSEMNVSTLELGDSALYLCASSGSGGDGYTFGSGTRLTVV.

Only one count was recorded for this clone. This chain uses TRBV19 with TRBJ1-1, with a possible D match to TRBD1 (6 bases). The CDR3 covers 14 residues. Germline V gene lookup returns CDR1 LNHDA and CDR2 SQIVND (reference sequence). V was clipped by 4 bases and J by 4 bases, with 13 bases between them. CDR3 DNA sequence: TGTGCCAGTAGTACCAGGGGATTGAGCACTGAAGCTTTCTTT. It is translated as CASSTRGLSTEAFF.

V gene TRBV9 combines with J gene TRBJ2-3, with 7 bases that match TRBD1. The germline V gene encodes CDR1 SGDLS and CDR2 YYNGEE. Germline trimming cut 4 bases from V and 3 bases from J; bases unmatched to any gene: 8. The CDR3 spans 15 residues. The CDR3 region is CASSTRQGGTDTQYF. CDR3 bases: TGTGCCAGCAGCACGAGACAGGGTGGGACAGATACGCAGTATTTT.

The chain uses TRBV6-4 and TRBJ2-3; 7 bases align to TRBD2. The CDR3 is 14 amino acids. Per the germline V gene, CDR1 is MRHNA and CDR2 is SNTAGT. Trimming took 6 bases from V and 2 from J; bases not matched to a gene: 5. The CDR3 DNA is TGTGCCAGCAGCCGGGAGGCGGACACAGATACGCAGTATTTT. Translating it yields CASSREADTDTQYF.

The DNA for the CDR3 is TGTGCCAGCAGTTTTGGACAGGGGGCGAGCAATCAGCCCCAGCATTTT. As protein: CASSFGQGASNQPQHF. The chain couples TRBV6-5 to TRBJ1-5, with 11 nucleotides matching TRBD1. Germline CDR1 MNHEY, CDR2 SVGAGI. With V trimmed by 4 bases and J by 1 base, 3 bases remained unmatched. This CDR3 contains 16 residues.

This chain links TRBV5-4 with TRBJ2-5, with TRBD1 identical over 7 bases. Looked up from germline, CDR1 is SGHNT and CDR2 is YYREEE (reference sequence). With V trimmed by 4 bases and J by 5 bases, 11 bases remained unmatched. The CDR3 is 15 residues long. The CDR3 DNA reads TGTGCCAGCAGCCGACAGGGACAGAGGCGCGAGACCCAGTACTTC. Its translation is CASSRQGQRRETQYF.

This rearrangement joins TRBV19 to TRBJ2-5; 8 bases align to TRBD1. V lost 6 bases, J lost 5 bases, and 8 bases stayed unmatched. CDR1 is LNHDA, CDR2 SQIVND, per germline (reference sequence). The CDR3 length is 14 residues. CDR3 nucleotides: TGTGCCAGTAGCACCAGGGGGCCGAGGGAGACCCAGTACTTC. Translation gives CASSTRGPRETQYF.

CDR3 loop: CASSQAFPSSYNSPLHF. For the CDR3, the DNA is TGCGCCAGCAGCCAAGCTTTTCCTAGCTCCTATAATTCACCCCTCCACTTT. The rearrangement links TRBV4-1 to TRBJ1-6, with D hard to call. V lost 1 base and J lost 0, with 10 bases in between. This CDR3 contains 17 residues. Per the germline V gene, CDR1 is MGHRA and CDR2 is YSYEKL.

The chain has TRBV5-1 and TRBJ1-4; D not certain. CDR1 and CDR2 (germline): SGHRS, YFSETQ. V was clipped by 4 bases and J by 8 bases, with 18 bases between them. The CDR3 is 15 amino acids. CDR3 nucleotides: TGCGCCAGCAGCGCTAATACAGAGGGCGGCGAAAAACTGTTTTTT. Amino acids: CASSANTEGGEKLFF.

This chain uses TRBV5-5 with TRBJ1-2; 9 positions agree with TRBD1. The CDR3 has 16 residues. From germline, CDR1 is SGHKS and CDR2 YYEKEE (reference sequence). J gave up 7 bases and V 4 bases, and 14 bases lay outside the gene matches. DNA of the CDR3: TGTGCCAGCAGCCTAGGAGGGACAGGGAGTGTATCTGGCTACACCTTC. This encodes CASSLGGTGSVSGYTF.

The chain joins TRBV28 to TRBJ2-1; 7 nucleotides agree with TRBD2. Unmatched junction bases numbered 10, after V lost 8 bases and J lost 9 bases. This CDR3 contains 13 residues. Germline V gene data show CDR1 as MDHEN and CDR2 as SYDVKM. CDR3 in amino acids: CASLQAGVGEQFF. DNA for the CDR3: TGTGCCAGCCTCCAGGCGGGGGTCGGTGAGCAGTTCTTC. Together with reference TRBV28 and TRBJ2-1, the CDR3 gives the full variable domain: DVKVTQSSRYLVKRTGEKVFLECVQDMDHENMFWYRQDPGLGLRLIYFSYDVKMKEKGDIPEGYSVSREKKERFSLILESASTNQTSMYLCASLQAGVGEQFFGPGTRLTVL.

The gene calls are TRBV28 and TRBJ1-3; TRBD1 agrees at 7 bases. Losses at the gene ends were 4 bases for V and 14 bases for J; bases not matched to a gene: 17. The CDR3 has 15 amino acids. The germline V gene encodes CDR1 MDHEN and CDR2 SYDVKM. DNA of the CDR3: TGTGCCAGCAGTTCACCGACAGGGAACTCTCTGTCGGTATATTTT. This translates into CASSSPTGNSLSVYF. Combining the CDR3 with reference TRBV28 and TRBJ1-3 gives the whole variable domain DVKVTQSSRYLVKRTGEKVFLECVQDMDHENMFWYRQDPGLGLRLIYFSYDVKMKEKGDIPEGYSVSREKKERFSLILESASTNQTSMYLCASSSPTGNSLSVYFGEGSWLTVV.

This clone was seen more than once but under ten times. This chain connects TRBV5-1 to TRBJ1-1; 8 bases map to TRBD1. Germline V CDR1 and CDR2: SGHRS, YFSETQ. This CDR3 contains 15 residues. The V and J ends lost 2 bases and 11 bases, in that order; junction bases with no gene match: 14. CDR3 bases: TGCGCCAGCAGCTTAACAGGGGGAGTAATGTCCCTGGCTTTCTTT. It is translated as CASSLTGGVMSLAFF.

The genes are TRBV5-4 and TRBJ1-5; no clear D gene. V gave up 0 bases and J gave up 8 bases, with 9 bases separating them. Germline V gives CDR1 SGHNT, CDR2 YYREEE (reference sequence). The CDR3 consists of 13 residues. In DNA form, the CDR3 reads TGTGCCAGCAGCTTGGGCGGAGAGAAGCCCCAGCATTTT. As protein: CASSLGGEKPQHF.

This clone has a single count. The chain uses TRBV7-6 and TRBJ2-2; D is ambiguous. Trimming shortened V by 0 bases and J by 0 bases, and 8 bases separated the two germline ends. Germline V gene lookup returns CDR1 SGHVS and CDR2 FNYEAQ. The CDR3 is 16 residues long. The CDR3 is CASSLAGRANTGELFF. The CDR3 DNA is TGTGCCAGCAGCTTAGCCGGTCGGGCGAACACCGGGGAGCTGTTTTTT.

Concerning this clone: Different DNA sequences within this sample yield the same CDR3. J is TRBJ2-7 and V is TRBV18, with D maybe TRBD1 (6 bases). V gave up 2 bases and J gave up 1 base, with 9 bases separating them. The germline gives CDR1 KGHSH, CDR2 LQKENI. This CDR3 contains 14 residues. As DNA, the CDR3 is TGTGCCAGCTCACCAGCTGGACAGTCCTACGAGCAGTACTTC. This sequence encodes CASSPAGQSYEQYF.

The gene calls are TRBV5-1 and TRBJ2-2; a possible D gene is TRBD2 (6 bases). The V gene lost 7 bases and the J gene lost 2 bases, with 18 bases spanning the gap. The V gene's germline CDR1 is SGHRS and CDR2 YFSETQ. This CDR3 has 16 residues. The CDR3 nucleotides read TGCGCCAGCGGTGAACCGGGACTCCTTAACACCGGGGAGCTGTTTTTT. This sequence encodes CASGEPGLLNTGELFF.

The genes are TRBV25-1 and TRBJ1-2; possible D gene TRBD1, 5 bases. The CDR3 contains 13 residues. V lost 3 bases and J 6 bases, leaving 11 bases between the germline ends. Per germline, CDR1 MGHDK and CDR2 SYGVNS. The CDR3 DNA is TGTGCCAGCAGTGACCCAGGGTGGGATGGCTACACCTTC. It is translated as CASSDPGWDGYTF.